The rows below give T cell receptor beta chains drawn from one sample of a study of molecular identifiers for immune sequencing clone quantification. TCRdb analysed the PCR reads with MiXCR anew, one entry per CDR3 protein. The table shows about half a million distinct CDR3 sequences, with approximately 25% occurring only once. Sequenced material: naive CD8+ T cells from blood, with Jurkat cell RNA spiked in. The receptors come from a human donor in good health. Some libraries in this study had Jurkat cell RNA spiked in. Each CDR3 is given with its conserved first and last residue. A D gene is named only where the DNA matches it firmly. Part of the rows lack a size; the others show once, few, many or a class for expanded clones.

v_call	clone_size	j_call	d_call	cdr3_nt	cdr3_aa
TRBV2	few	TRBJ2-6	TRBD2	TGTGCCAGCAGTGCTAGCGGGAGAGTGTCTGGGGCCAACGTCCTGACTTTC	CASSASGRVSGANVLTF
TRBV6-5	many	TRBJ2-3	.	TGTGCCAGCAGGGGGACTGTTAAGGATACGCAGTATTTT	CASRGTVKDTQYF
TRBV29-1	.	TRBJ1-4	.	TGCAGCGTCTCTGGGGGGGGGAATGAAAAACTGTTTTTT	CSVSGGGNEKLFF
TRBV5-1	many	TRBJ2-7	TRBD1	TGCGCCAGCAGCTTGACCAACATTAGGACAGGGCCGAAGGACGAGCAGTACTTC	CASSLTNIRTGPKDEQYF
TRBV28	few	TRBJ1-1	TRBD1	TGTGCCAGCAGTTTATGGGTCACCCCCCCAGGGGGGAACACTGAAGCTTTCTTT	CASSLWVTPPGGNTEAFF
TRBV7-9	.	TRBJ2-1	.	TGTGCCAGCAGTTCTCCAACCGCGACAACGGCCAATGAGCGGTTCTTC	CASSSPTATTANERFF
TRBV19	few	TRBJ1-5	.	TGTGCCAGTAGTGAGGTGAAGGGGTACCAGCCCCAGCATTTT	CASSEVKGYQPQHF
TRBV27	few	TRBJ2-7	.	TGTGCCAGCGGGTTACGGGGCCACGAGCAGTACTTC	CASGLRGHEQYF
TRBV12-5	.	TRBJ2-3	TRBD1	TGTGCTAGTGGCCCTCCACAGGGGGATACGCAGTATTTT	CASGPPQGDTQYF
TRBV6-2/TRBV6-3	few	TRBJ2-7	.	TGTGCCAGCAGTTTGGTCTACAACACCGCCTACGAGCAGTACTTC	CASSLVYNTAYEQYF
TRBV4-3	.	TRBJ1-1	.	TGCGCCAGCAGCCCAGGTTCGGTCGGTGGCACTGAAGCTTTCTTT	CASSPGSVGGTEAFF
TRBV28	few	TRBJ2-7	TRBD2	TGTGCCAGCAGTCCCCGAGGCGGGGGTTGGGACGAGCAGTACTTC	CASSPRGGGWDEQYF
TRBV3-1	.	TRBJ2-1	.	TGTGCCAGCAGCCAGAGTGACAATGAGCAGTTCTTC	CASSQSDNEQFF
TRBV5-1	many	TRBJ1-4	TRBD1	TGCGCCAGCAGCCTAGGACAGGGTAGTGAAAAACTGTTTTTT	CASSLGQGSEKLFF
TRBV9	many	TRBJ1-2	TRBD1	TGTGCCAGCAGCGCAGGACAGGGGCTAGGTATTAACTATGGCTACACCTTC	CASSAGQGLGINYGYTF
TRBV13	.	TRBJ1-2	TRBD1	TGTGCCAGCAGCTCCACAGGGGGCACTATTAACTATGGCTACACCTTC	CASSSTGGTINYGYTF
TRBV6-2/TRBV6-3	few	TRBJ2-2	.	TGTGCCAGCAGTAACCAGGGAAATACGAACACCGGGGAGCTGTTTTTT	CASSNQGNTNTGELFF
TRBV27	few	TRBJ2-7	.	TGTGCCAGCAGTCCCAGCGTAGGAGCAGGGAGGTACGAGCAGTACTTC	CASSPSVGAGRYEQYF
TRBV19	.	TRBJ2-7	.	TGTGCCAGTAATCAGGAACCTGGGGACGAGCAGTACTTC	CASNQEPGDEQYF
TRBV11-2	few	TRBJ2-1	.	TGTGCCAGCAGCTTAGTGGGGACACAAGGGAATGAGCAGTTCTTC	CASSLVGTQGNEQFF